The 26 T cell receptor beta chains below come from one sample, sequenced in a study of T-cell memory formation after mild COVID-19 (dated by TCRdb to the early 2020s). Library preparation employed 5' RACE. The sequencer was an Illumina NovaSeq 6000. TCRdb redid the processing of the public reads, applying fastp at Q25 and MiXCR, and retained in-frame beta chains. Rows merge per CDR3 protein into single entries with the most common DNA and genes. The sample table shows about 130,000 distinct CDR3 sequences, and about 5.9% are seen once. The ten largest clones add up to approximately 2.1% of the sample. Source material: PBMCs or a T cell subset sorted from them (not recorded which). Receptor source: an adult woman who had mild COVID-19 (a few samples of this study predate the infection). The sample titles of this study are shuffled in the database, so cell type and time point are left out; the donor was told from shared clones.

There are a few counts of this clonotype. The chain carries TRBV19 and TRBJ1-5; D is possibly TRBD1 (5 bases). The germline V and J ends were trimmed by 4 bases and 0 bases, with 13 bases remaining between them. Germline CDR1 is LNHDA and CDR2 is SQIVND (reference sequence). This CDR3 has 16 residues. The CDR3 sequence: CASSTPRGYSNQPQHF. The CDR3 coding sequence is TGTGCCAGTAGTACCCCCCGGGGGTATAGCAATCAGCCCCAGCATTTT.

This sequence joins TRBV20-1 and TRBJ1-2; the D is unclear. The germline V gene encodes CDR1 DFQATT and CDR2 SNEGSKA (reference sequence). The CDR3 is 12 residues long. Trimming left V 2 bases short and J 2 bases short, with 6 bases between. The CDR3 region has the DNA TGCAGTGCTAGACAACACAACTATGGCTACACCTTC. Its translation: CSARQHNYGYTF.

This rearrangement joins TRBV6-5 to TRBJ1-2; maybe TRBD1 (6 bases). Per the germline V gene, CDR1 is MNHEY and CDR2 is SVGAGI. The CDR3 length is 13 residues. The V end was cut by 5 bases, the J end by 8 bases, with 15 bases between. Here the CDR3 reads CASSAGAMRGYTF. The CDR3 DNA reads as TGTGCCAGCAGTGCAGGGGCTATGAGAGGCTACACCTTC.

There are a few counts of this clonotype. The V call is TRBV29-1, the J call TRBJ2-1; perhaps TRBD1 as D (6 bases). Trimming left V 7 bases short and J 2 bases short, with 12 bases between. This CDR3 is built from 13 residues. Germline V gene sequence: CDR1 SQVTM, CDR2 ANQGSEA. This CDR3 is CSASRDTYNEQFF. The CDR3 region has the DNA TGCAGCGCTTCACGGGACACCTACAATGAGCAGTTCTTC.

There are a few counts of this clonotype. The genes are TRBV4-3 and TRBJ2-6; no definite D call. The CDR3 covers 17 residues. The ends were cut back, 2 bases at V and 0 bases at J, with 11 bases in the middle. CDR1 and CDR2 from the germline V gene are LGHNA and YSLEER. CDR3 DNA sequence: TGCGCCAGCAGCCAACAGACGGTGGCCTCTGGGGCCAACGTCCTGACTTTC. Protein sequence: CASSQQTVASGANVLTF.

This clonotype was counted a few times. V is TRBV2 and J is TRBJ2-2; no clear D. This CDR3 is 14 amino acids long. V lost 7 bases to trimming and J lost 5 bases, with 14 bases between them. Germline V gene sequence: CDR1 SNHLY, CDR2 FYNNEI. CDR3: CASTRYVGTGELFF. CDR3 in DNA: TGTGCCAGCACCCGATATGTAGGGACCGGGGAGCTGTTTTTT.

The rearrangement uses TRBV2 and TRBJ2-5; the match to TRBD2 covers 11 bases. The CDR3 is 16 residues long. In germline, CDR1 is SNHLY, CDR2 FYNNEI. J gave up 5 bases and V 2 bases, and 7 bases lay outside the gene matches. This CDR3 is CASSERSGGAGETQYF. CDR3 in DNA: TGTGCCAGCAGTGAACGTAGCGGGGGGGCCGGGGAGACCCAGTACTTC. The full variable domain, rest sourced from reference TRBV2 and TRBJ2-5, is EPEVTQTPSHQVTQMGQEVILRCVPISNHLYFYWYRQILGQKVEFLVSFYNNEISEKSEIFDDQFSVERPDGSNFTLKIRSTKLEDSAMYFCASSERSGGAGETQYFGPGTRLLVL.

The CDR3 coding sequence is TGCAGCGTCAGGGGGCGCGGACATGAAAAACTGTTTTTT. Its translation: CSVRGRGHEKLFF. V gene TRBV29-1 combines with J gene TRBJ1-4; TRBD1 aligns across 8 bases. The germline V gene has CDR1 SQVTM and CDR2 ANQGSEA. This CDR3 contains 13 residues. The V segment lost 6 bases and the J segment 6 bases; nucleotides outside the gene matches: 6.

This chain links TRBV6-8 with TRBJ2-5, with 9 nucleotides matching TRBD2. CDR1 is MNHGY and CDR2 is SAAAGT in the germline V gene. CDR3 size: 14 residues. V shed 7 bases and J 5 bases; nucleotides not matched to a gene: 8. The CDR3 coding sequence is TGTGCCAGCAAAAAGGGACTAGCTAACGAGACCCAGTACTTC. Translated: CASKKGLANETQYF.

This clonotype was picked up one time. The rearrangement uses TRBV7-3 and TRBJ1-6, with D possibly TRBD1 on 5 matching bases. The germline gives CDR1 SGHTA, CDR2 FQGTGA. The CDR3 extends over 13 amino acids. Trimming took off 5 bases at V and 7 bases at J, with 9 bases between the two ends. CDR3 nucleotide sequence: TGTGCCAGCAGCATGGGGGGGAATTCACCCCTCCACTTT. It yields the protein CASSMGGNSPLHF. The full variable domain, rest sourced from reference TRBV7-3 and TRBJ1-6, is GAGVSQTPSNKVTEKGKYVELRCDPISGHTALYWYRQSLGQGPEFLIYFQGTGAADDSGLPNDRFFAVRPEGSVSTLKIQRTERGDSAVYLCASSMGGNSPLHFGNGTRLTVT.

This clonotype was counted between two and nine times. CDR3 sequence reads: CASSRQSDRDNEQFF. CDR3 bases: TGTGCCAGCTCTCGCCAATCGGACAGAGACAATGAGCAGTTCTTC. J is TRBJ2-1 and V is TRBV18; possibly TRBD1 for D (6 bases). Trimming took off 6 bases at V and 5 bases at J, with 17 bases between the two ends. The CDR3 contains 15 residues. Germline loops: CDR1 KGHSH, CDR2 LQKENI.

The chain combines TRBV12-3 or TRBV12-4 with TRBJ1-4, with D perhaps TRBD1 (5 bases). V dropped 7 bases and J dropped 16 bases, with 19 bases sitting between them. The CDR3 runs 12 residues. The CDR3 loop reads CASNLGGARRFF. The CDR3 nucleotides read TGTGCCAGCAACCTCGGCGGGGCGCGGAGGTTTTTT.

This clonotype was seen a handful of times. The chain couples TRBV7-2 to TRBJ2-3; TRBD2 matches at 9 bases. V was clipped by 8 bases and J by 0 bases; unmatched bases: 6. This CDR3 region has 15 residues. The germline V gene encodes CDR1 SGHTA and CDR2 FQGNSA. The CDR3 here is CASGLAGVSTDTQYF. As DNA, the CDR3 is TGTGCCAGCGGATTAGCGGGAGTGAGCACAGATACGCAGTATTTT.

This clonotype was seen only a few times. The chain is built from TRBV7-9 and TRBJ1-5; 7 bases align to TRBD1. Germline V CDR1 and CDR2: SEHNR, FQNEAQ (reference sequence). V trimming: 4 bases; J trimming: 3 bases; junction bases outside the gene matches: 3. The CDR3 consists of 14 residues. CDR3 residues: CASSSTGANQPQHF. In nucleotides, the CDR3 is TGTGCCAGCAGCTCTACAGGGGCCAATCAGCCCCAGCATTTT.

V usage is TRBV12-3 or TRBV12-4 and J usage is TRBJ1-1; D might be TRBD1 (5 bases). The V end lost 2 bases, the J end lost 4 bases, and 11 bases lay between the germline ends. This CDR3 spans 14 amino acids. CDR3 region: CASSLTRGGTEAFF. In DNA form, the CDR3 reads TGTGCCAGCAGTTTAACCCGGGGGGGCACTGAAGCTTTCTTT.

This clonotype was counted at least ten times. This rearrangement joins TRBV20-1 to TRBJ2-7; no clear D. The CDR3 contains 16 residues. Trimming removed 0 bases at V and 0 bases at J, with 15 bases between. Looked up from germline, CDR1 is DFQATT and CDR2 is SNEGSKA (reference sequence). This chain's CDR3 is CSARDRRGPSSYEQYF. The CDR3 nucleotides read TGCAGTGCTAGAGATCGTCGTGGACCCTCCTCCTACGAGCAGTACTTC.

The V and J genes are TRBV24-1 and TRBJ2-5, with D uncertain. Trimming removed 3 bases at V and 2 bases at J, with 9 bases between. The germline gives CDR1 KGHDR, CDR2 SFDVKD. The CDR3 contains 14 residues. The CDR3 nucleotides are TGTGCCACCAGTGATCCGACGAGGCAAGAGACCCAGTACTTC. It encodes CATSDPTRQETQYF.

This clonotype was picked up a small number of times. The gene calls are TRBV24-1 and TRBJ1-1; D ambiguous. Trimming shortened V by 1 base and J by 7 bases, and 9 bases separated the two germline ends. The V gene's germline CDR1 is KGHDR and CDR2 SFDVKD. CDR3 size: 13 residues. CDR3 sequence reads: CATSDFDTDEAFF. The DNA for the CDR3 is TGTGCCACCAGTGATTTCGACACCGATGAAGCTTTCTTT.

J is TRBJ2-5 and V is TRBV5-4; a possible D gene is TRBD1 (5 bases). Germline lookup yields CDR1 SGHNT and CDR2 YYREEE (reference sequence). Trimming shortened V by 0 bases and J by 1 base, and 13 bases separated the two germline ends. The CDR3 has 16 residues. This CDR3 reads CASSLEAGRSQETQYF. CDR3 DNA sequence: TGTGCCAGCAGCTTGGAAGCAGGGCGGAGCCAAGAGACCCAGTACTTC.

In this sample, this clonotype turned up a few times. The chain uses TRBV11-2 and TRBJ1-2, with 9 bases lining up with TRBD1. This CDR3 comprises 15 residues. J was trimmed by 2 bases and V by 4 bases; bases with no gene match: 5. The germline gives CDR1 SGHAT, CDR2 FQNNGV. Here the CDR3 reads CASSSSDRGNYGYTF. In DNA form, the CDR3 reads TGTGCCAGCAGCTCGTCGGACAGGGGAAACTATGGCTACACCTTC.

This clonotype has just a few counts. The chain recombines TRBV11-2 with TRBJ2-1; 14 bases agree with TRBD2. There are 16 residues in the CDR3. Germline V lookup: CDR1 SGHAT, CDR2 FQNNGV. Trimming cost V 5 bases and J 8 bases; bases outside gene matches: 8. CDR3 in DNA: TGTGCCAGCAGCAAAGGACTAGCGGGGGGTAGGGATGAGCAGTTCTTC. Translated: CASSKGLAGGRDEQFF.

The V gene is TRBV2, the J gene TRBJ2-7; D is unresolved. Trimming took off 4 bases at V and 2 bases at J, with 12 bases between the two ends. CDR1 is SNHLY and CDR2 is FYNNEI in the germline V gene. The CDR3 sequence is 14 residues long. In nucleotides, the CDR3 is TGTGCCAGCAGTGGAACCGGGTTCGCCTACGAGCAGTACTTC. Its translation: CASSGTGFAYEQYF.

Many counts were recorded for this clonotype. V gene TRBV11-2 combines with J gene TRBJ1-1; possible D gene TRBD1, 6 bases. The V end was cut by 0 bases, the J end by 6 bases, with 17 bases between. CDR3 length: 16 residues. Germline V gene lookup returns CDR1 SGHAT and CDR2 FQNNGV. This CDR3 is CASSLDRGTGRAEAFF. As DNA, the CDR3 is TGTGCCAGCAGCTTAGATCGGGGAACAGGGCGTGCTGAAGCTTTCTTT.

This clonotype has at least ten counts. The J gene is TRBJ1-4, the V gene TRBV4-1; tentative D call: TRBD1 (5 bases). CDR1 and CDR2 (germline): MGHRA, YSYEKL. This CDR3 comprises 13 residues. The germline V and J ends were trimmed by 3 bases and 15 bases, with 17 bases remaining between them. The CDR3 bases are TGCGCCAGCAGCCAGTGGCAGGGTGAGGGAATGTTTTTT. This sequence encodes CASSQWQGEGMFF.

The genes are TRBV12-3 or TRBV12-4 and TRBJ2-1, with D uncertain. The CDR3 runs to 12 residues. V lost 6 bases and J lost 12, with 15 bases in between. The CDR3 reads CASSPRPFWQFF. CDR3 coding DNA: TGTGCCAGCAGCCCCAGGCCCTTTTGGCAGTTCTTC.

Many counts were recorded for this clonotype. CDR3 sequence: CSVEKGWTEAFF. Written as DNA, the CDR3 is TGCAGCGTTGAAAAGGGGTGGACTGAAGCTTTCTTT. V and J are TRBV29-1 and TRBJ1-1; a possible D gene is TRBD1 (5 bases). V was pared by 2 bases and J by 5 bases, with 9 bases between. CDR1 and CDR2 (germline): SQVTM, ANQGSEA. CDR3 length: 12 amino acids.